Listed below are T cell receptor beta chains from one sample, sequenced in a study of T-cell memory formation after mild COVID-19. In TCRdb, the 5' RACE reads were re-called with MiXCR into one record per CDR3 protein. This sample yields roughly 190,000 distinct CDR3 sequences, of which roughly 10% are seen a single time; around 2.9% belongs to the top ten. The specimen sequenced was PBMCs or a T cell subset sorted from them (not recorded which). Receptors were obtained from a man between 18 and 29 years old who had mild COVID-19 (a few samples of this study predate the infection). Cell type and time point are not known. The CDR3 runs from the conserved cysteine through the conserved F or W. A D gene is named only where the DNA matches it firmly. Clone size is given for some rows only: seen once, a few or many times, or a class if the clone is expanded.

CDR3,DNA,V,size,D,J
CASTPDRGHYGYTF,TGTGCCAGCACCCCGGACAGGGGGCACTATGGCTACACCTTC,TRBV5-5,.,TRBD1,TRBJ1-2
CRPDGGRDGYTF,TGCAGGCCGGACGGGGGCAGGGATGGCTACACCTTC,TRBV20-1,.,.,TRBJ1-2
CASSYVSSQETQYF,TGTGCCAGCAGTTACGTCAGCTCCCAAGAGACCCAGTACTTC,TRBV6-5,few,.,TRBJ2-5
CSARGGAQSSYNEQFF,TGCAGTGCTAGAGGGGGGGCCCAAAGCTCCTACAATGAGCAGTTCTTC,TRBV20-1,.,.,TRBJ2-1
CASREPRGRGEAFF,TGTGCCAGCAGGGAGCCCCGGGGCCGGGGTGAAGCTTTCTTT,TRBV11-2,many,.,TRBJ1-1
CSARRTGKSTDTQYF,TGCAGTGCTAGAAGGACAGGGAAAAGCACAGATACGCAGTATTTT,TRBV20-1,few,TRBD1,TRBJ2-3
CASSLREATGANVLTF,TGCGCCAGCAGCTTGCGGGAGGCGACCGGGGCCAACGTCCTGACTTTC,TRBV5-1,many,TRBD2,TRBJ2-6
CASSPGTVSTDTQYF,TGCGCCAGCAGCCCCGGGACAGTTAGCACAGATACGCAGTATTTT,TRBV5-1,many,TRBD1,TRBJ2-3
CATSSGSYGYTF,TGTGCCACCAGCAGTGGCAGCTATGGCTACACCTTC,TRBV15,few,.,TRBJ1-2
CASSLTSGDEQYF,TGCGCCAGCAGCCTCACTAGCGGGGACGAGCAGTACTTC,TRBV4-1,.,TRBD2,TRBJ2-7
CSARAWGSGSQETQYF,TGCAGTGCTAGAGCTTGGGGTAGCGGGAGCCAAGAGACCCAGTACTTC,TRBV20-1,.,TRBD2,TRBJ2-5
CASSYSLGETQYF,TGTGCCAGCAGTTACTCGCTAGGGGAGACCCAGTACTTC,TRBV6-6,many,.,TRBJ2-5
CASSLGDRGQPLHF,TGCGCCAGCAGCTTGGGGGACAGGGGACAACCCCTCCACTTT,TRBV5-1,few,TRBD1,TRBJ1-6
CASSPGRVNTGELFF,TGTGCCAGCAGTCCGGGGAGGGTTAACACCGGGGAGCTGTTTTTT,TRBV28,few,TRBD2,TRBJ2-2
CASSQERGTEAFF,TGCGCCAGCAGCCAAGAGAGGGGGACTGAAGCTTTCTTT,TRBV4-1,.,.,TRBJ1-1
CASSSSTGGGNQPQHF,TGTGCCAGCAGTTCCTCGACAGGGGGAGGGAATCAGCCCCAGCATTTT,TRBV28,.,TRBD1,TRBJ1-5
CASSVDRGKLAGIQETQYF,TGTGCCAGCAGCGTGGACAGGGGGAAACTAGCGGGGATCCAAGAGACCCAGTACTTC,TRBV7-3,many,.,TRBJ2-5
CASSPRGQGFSDTQYF,TGTGCCAGCAGCCCCCGAGGACAGGGCTTTTCAGATACGCAGTATTTT,TRBV9,.,TRBD1,TRBJ2-3
CASSALRGNNSPLHF,TGTGCCAGCAGCGCTCTCCGAGGGAATAATTCACCCCTCCACTTT,TRBV7-2,.,.,TRBJ1-6
CAWRAGTGRISPLHF,TGTGCCTGGAGAGCCGGGACAGGGAGAATTTCACCCCTCCACTTT,TRBV30,.,TRBD1,TRBJ1-6
CASTPQFSSTDTQYF,TGTGCCAGCACCCCCCAGTTCTCTAGCACAGATACGCAGTATTTT,TRBV4-2,few,.,TRBJ2-3
CASSSLTGGETQYF,TGTGCCAGCAGTTCCCTGACAGGGGGAGAGACCCAGTACTTC,TRBV6-6,.,TRBD1,TRBJ2-5
CSARIRGRLDTQYF,TGCAGTGCTAGAATTAGGGGGCGCTTAGATACGCAGTATTTT,TRBV20-1,few,TRBD1,TRBJ2-3
CASSQGRLAGASTDTQYF,TGTGCCAGCAGCCAAGGAAGACTAGCGGGAGCTAGCACAGATACGCAGTATTTT,TRBV3-1,many,TRBD2,TRBJ2-3
CASSFRGRGDTQYF,TGTGCCAGCAGTTTCCGGGGGCGGGGAGATACGCAGTATTTT,TRBV28,many,.,TRBJ2-3
CASSPRGRGAKNYGYTF,TGTGCCAGCAGCCCAAGGGGCCGGGGGGCTAAGAACTATGGCTACACCTTC,TRBV7-2,.,.,TRBJ1-2
CASSREGGYYGYTF,TGTGCCAGCAGTAGAGAAGGGGGATACTATGGCTACACCTTC,TRBV28,.,.,TRBJ1-2
CASSQETKFQGYGYTF,TGTGCCAGCAGCCAAGAAACGAAGTTCCAGGGCTATGGCTACACCTTC,TRBV4-2,.,.,TRBJ1-2
CASSPGTGVNTEAFF,TGTGCCAGCAGCCCCGGGACAGGAGTAAACACTGAAGCTTTCTTT,TRBV4-2,.,TRBD1,TRBJ1-1
CASSYKGSGSLRGANVLTF,TGTGCCAGCAGCTATAAGGGTTCGGGGTCCCTTAGGGGGGCCAACGTCCTGACTTTC,TRBV7-9,few,.,TRBJ2-6
CASSLGAGPDNSPLHF,TGTGCCAGCAGCTTGGGGGCAGGTCCGGATAATTCACCCCTCCACTTT,TRBV7-2,.,.,TRBJ1-6
CASSQVTPGEPQHF,TGCGCCAGCAGCCAAGTCACACCCGGGGAGCCCCAGCATTTT,TRBV4-1,.,.,TRBJ1-5
CASSPTRDRDEKLFF,TGTGCCAGCAGCCCAACCCGGGACAGGGATGAAAAACTGTTTTTT,TRBV7-9,.,TRBD1,TRBJ1-4
CASRDTYYGYTF,TGTGCCAGCAGGGACACTTACTATGGCTACACCTTC,TRBV12-3/TRBV12-4,few,.,TRBJ1-2
CASSLAGYGNTIYF,TGCGCCAGCAGCTTGGCAGGCTATGGAAACACCATATATTTT,TRBV5-1,.,.,TRBJ1-3
CASSFPLGTPLWLFTF,TGTGCCAGCAGCTTCCCCCTTGGGACTCCTCTATGGCTATTCACCTTC,TRBV11-2,few,.,TRBJ1-2
CASSIGGHEQYF,TGTGCCAGTAGTATTGGTGGCCACGAGCAGTACTTC,TRBV19,.,.,TRBJ2-7
CASSRLAEETQYF,TGTGCCAGCAGCCGACTAGCGGAAGAGACCCAGTACTTC,TRBV3-1,many,TRBD2,TRBJ2-5
CASSSGGPPYGYTF,TGTGCCAGCAGTTCAGGGGGACCCCCCTATGGCTACACCTTC,TRBV28,few,TRBD1,TRBJ1-2
CASSPKDRTYGYTF,TGCGCCAGCAGCCCTAAGGACAGAACCTATGGCTACACCTTC,TRBV4-3,.,.,TRBJ1-2
CASSPRGAFEQYF,TGTGCCAGCAGCCCCCGGGGGGCGTTCGAGCAGTACTTC,TRBV7-2,few,.,TRBJ2-7
CASSKGSRVNQPQHF,TGTGCCAGCAGCAAAGGGAGTCGGGTCAATCAGCCCCAGCATTTT,TRBV21-1,few,.,TRBJ1-5
CAWSGRAAQPQHF,TGTGCCTGGAGTGGACGGGCAGCGCAGCCCCAGCATTTT,TRBV30,.,.,TRBJ1-5
CATSDYSGNQPQHF,TGTGCCACCAGTGATTACAGCGGGAATCAGCCCCAGCATTTT,TRBV24-1,few,.,TRBJ1-5
CASSGGGADTQYF,TGTGCCAGCTCCGGCGGGGGGGCCGATACGCAGTATTTT,TRBV18,.,TRBD2,TRBJ2-3
CSASWRDWAQHF,TGCAGTGCTAGTTGGCGGGATTGGGCCCAGCATTTT,TRBV20-1,.,.,TRBJ1-5
CASSLWDRAADTQYF,TGTGCCAGCAGCCTCTGGGACAGGGCGGCAGATACGCAGTATTTT,TRBV6-1,.,TRBD1,TRBJ2-3
CASRIRDTEAFF,TGTGCCAGCAGGATTCGTGACACTGAAGCTTTCTTT,TRBV28,.,.,TRBJ1-1